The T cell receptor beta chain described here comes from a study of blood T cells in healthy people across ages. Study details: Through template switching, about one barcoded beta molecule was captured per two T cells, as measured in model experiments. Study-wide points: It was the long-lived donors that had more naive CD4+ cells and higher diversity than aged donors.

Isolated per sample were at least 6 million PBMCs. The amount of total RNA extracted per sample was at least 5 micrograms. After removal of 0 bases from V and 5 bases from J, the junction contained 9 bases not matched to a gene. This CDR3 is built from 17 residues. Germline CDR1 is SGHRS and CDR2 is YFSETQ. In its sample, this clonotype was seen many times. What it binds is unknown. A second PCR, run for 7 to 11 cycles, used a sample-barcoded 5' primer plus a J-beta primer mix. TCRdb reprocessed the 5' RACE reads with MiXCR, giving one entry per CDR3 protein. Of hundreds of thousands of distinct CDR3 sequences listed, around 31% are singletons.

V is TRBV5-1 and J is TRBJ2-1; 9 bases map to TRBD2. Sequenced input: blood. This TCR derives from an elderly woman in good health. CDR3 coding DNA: TGCGCCAGCAGCTTGGCTCGAGCGGGGGGCCGAGACAATGAGCAGTTCTTC. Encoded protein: CASSLARAGGRDNEQFF.